This TCR beta chain was obtained from a study of OX40 agonist ivuxolimab in advanced cancers. Regarding the research as a whole: Ivuxolimab, which targeted the costimulatory receptor OX40 (CD134), was an agonistic, fully human IgG2 monoclonal antibody. Intravenous ivuxolimab was administered to patients every 2 weeks at six dose levels: 0.01, 0.1, 0.3, 1.5, 3 and 10 mg/kg. Of the roughly 52 dose-escalation patients, hepatocellular carcinoma was present in 19, melanoma in around 15, renal cell carcinoma in 9 and head and neck cancer in 9. A male proportion of almost 85% and a mean age of 60 years, ranging from 23 to 79, were recorded for the dose-escalation cohort. Prior anti-PD-1, anti-PD-L1 or anti-CTLA-4 therapy was permitted, and checkpoint inhibitors had been received by roughly two fifths of dose-escalation patients. Partial responses occurred in three dose-escalation patients: two with cutaneous melanoma and one with hepatocellular carcinoma. Peripheral TCRbeta sequencing was intended to test whether TCR sequence diversity was altered and clonal T-cell expansion was caused by ivuxolimab. The paper reports the monotherapy dose-escalation portion (N of about 50 patients) of the phase I ivuxolimab trial.

The trial excluded patients who had a history of autoimmune disease or who were on systemic immunosuppression. Peripheral blood for TCR sequencing was collected from all dose cohorts at baseline, on cycle 4 day 1, and on cycle 7 day 1. The samples were drawn from a first-in-human, open-label, multicenter phase I dose-escalation trial of ivuxolimab. Adults with locally advanced or metastatic melanoma, renal cell, hepatocellular, or head and neck squamous cell carcinoma were enrolled in the trial. Before TCR sequencing, CD4+ and CD8+ T cells were separately sorted from peripheral blood. Overall results and qualifications from the work: At doses of 0.1 to 3.0 mg/kg, clonal expansion of both CD4+ and CD8+ T cells in blood was seen between baseline and week 6. Which antigens the clonally expanded peripheral T cells were specific for was not determined. Partial responders in the 0.1-3.0 mg/kg groups had among the lowest normalized peripheral clonal expansion, especially among CD8+ T cells. Low levels of normalized T-cell clonal expansion were also shown by some nonresponding patients. After ivuxolimab, expanded clones were on average more numerous among CD8+ T cells than among CD4+ T cells.

To sequence the TCRbeta CDR3 region, genomic DNA was isolated from the sorted cells. The immunoSEQ Assay was used to sequence the TCRbeta CDR3 regions. As stored in TCRdb, this immuneACCESS dataset retains in-frame rearrangements with V and J assigned. A fraction of the clones does not appear; measured against another copy, unresolved V genes explain less than half of the discrepancy, and the remainder lacks a known reason. In this sample the table shows tens of thousands of clones, roughly 84% of which occur a single time. The ten largest clonotypes hold around 1.9% of the sample. Comment on this clone: Its target antigen remains unknown. No base quality values were provided; no much bigger clone lies one nucleotide off.

This receptor was identified in an adult with an advanced solid tumor such as melanoma, head and neck, liver or kidney cancer. The sequencing here drew on CD4+ or CD8+ T cells sorted from blood, taken in a trial of the OX40 agonist ivuxolimab.

The CDR3 reads CASSFLQGLEKLFF. The DNA is as follows: TGTGCCAGCAGCTTTTTGCAGGGGCTCGAAAAACTGTTTTTT. Recombination connected TRBV5-5 to TRBJ1-4, with a weak D call of TRBD1 (6 bases match). From the cysteine up to the phenylalanine, the CDR3 has a length of 14 residues. The read is trimmed to its CDR3 DNA, 42 bases read in frame from base 1. V is pared back by 2 bases and J by 8 bases, with 13 bases lying between the germline termini. As encoded in the germline V gene (reference sequence), CDR1 is SGHKS while CDR2 is YYEKEE.